This TCR beta chain derives from a study of blood T cell repertoires in COVID-19. In the study's own analysis: Amplification from reference gene primers served as the basis for estimated nucleated cell counts. Profiling relied on immunoSEQ multiplex PCR, and the TCRdb table lists in-frame clones only, not all of them. V, J and clone size derive from that table, while D and trimming were established from the DNA sequence. The table lists more than 200,000 clones, 75% to 85% of them singletons, with around 4.7% in the top ten. Recruits, aged about 18 to 100 years, lived in approximately 26 US areas. Clinical histories supplied by participants themselves formed the basis of cohort assignment. The CDR3 covers 15 residues. The V gene end was trimmed by 3 bases and the J gene end by 4 bases; junction bases not matched to a gene: 5. Germline V gene lookup returns CDR1 SGHRS and CDR2 YFSETQ.

The chain has TRBV5-1 and TRBJ2-2; 8 bases align to TRBD1. The material sequenced was PBMCs or T cells enriched from blood (not recorded which). This clonotype originated in a man aged 30-40 years with acute COVID-19. In DNA form, the CDR3 reads TGCGCCAGCAGCTCGGGACAGGCCGGCACCGGGGAGCTGTTTTTT. Its translation is CASSSGQAGTGELFF.